The rows below give T cell receptor beta chains drawn from one sample of a study of control samples from healthy donors and cancer patients. The table came from immunoSEQ multiplex PCR; TCRdb's copy has only in-frame clones and leaves some out. The sample contains about 92,000 clones, 82% of which appear only once. The specimen was blood. These receptors were collected from a woman in her sixties or seventies in good health. CDR3s include the opening cysteine and the closing phenylalanine or tryptophan. The D gene is left open where the match is weak. A row's size may be missing; if present it is once, few, many or a size class.

j_gene | v_gene | len | abundance | d_gene | CDR3aa | CDR3nt
TRBJ2-2 | TRBV3-1/TRBV3-2 | 18 | once | TRBD1 | CASSHGSRGHSNTGELFF | TGTGCCAGCAGCCACGGATCTAGGGGGCACTCGAACACCGGGGAGCTGTTTTTT
TRBJ2-1 | TRBV7-9 | 12 | NA | NA | CASSSMGDEQFF | TGTGCCAGCAGCTCGATGGGGGATGAGCAGTTCTTC
TRBJ1-6 | TRBV11-2 | 16 | NA | TRBD1 | CASSEGMETGTSPLHF | TGTGCCAGCAGCGAAGGGATGGAGACAGGGACTTCACCCCTCCACTTT
TRBJ2-7 | TRBV11-2 | 16 | NA | NA | CASSPNSRGASYEQYF | TGTGCCAGCAGCCCGAACTCCAGGGGGGCGAGCTACGAGCAGTACTTC
TRBJ1-2 | TRBV2 | 13 | NA | TRBD1 | CASTLQGNYGYTF | TGTGCCAGCACTTTACAGGGGAACTATGGCTACACCTTC
TRBJ2-1 | TRBV7-2 | 15 | NA | TRBD2 | CASSPWTSSYNEQFF | TGTGCCAGCAGCCCGTGGACTAGCTCCTACAATGAGCAGTTCTTC
TRBJ2-1 | TRBV7-8 | 16 | NA | TRBD2 | CASSPQLAGGYNEQFF | TGTGCCAGCAGCCCCCAGTTAGCGGGGGGATACAATGAGCAGTTCTTC
TRBJ2-3 | TRBV7-9 | 13 | NA | TRBD2 | CASSYGTSGTQYF | TGTGCCAGCAGCTATGGGACTAGCGGAACGCAGTATTTT
TRBJ2-7 | TRBV15 | 14 | once | NA | CATSRDQGPYEQYF | TGTGCCACCAGCAGAGATCAGGGGCCCTACGAGCAGTACTTC
TRBJ2-1 | TRBV4-1 | 17 | NA | NA | CASSQDHPPTIYNEQFF | TGCGCCAGCAGCCAAGATCACCCCCCCACAATTTACAATGAGCAGTTCTTC
TRBJ2-1 | TRBV6-1 | 15 | NA | TRBD2 | CASSEGGLAGTEQFF | TGTGCCAGCAGTGAAGGCGGACTAGCGGGAACTGAGCAGTTCTTC
TRBJ1-1 | TRBV4-3 | 14 | NA | NA | CASSQDQMNTEAFF | TGCGCCAGCAGCCAAGATCAGATGAACACTGAAGCTTTCTTT
TRBJ2-1 | TRBV9 | 16 | NA | NA | CASSVESGRSYNEQFF | TGTGCCAGCAGCGTAGAATCAGGGAGGTCCTACAATGAGCAGTTCTTC
TRBJ1-2 | TRBV11-2 | 13 | many | NA | CASSLGQLDGYTF | TGTGCCAGCAGCTTAGGACAGTTAGATGGCTACACCTTC
TRBJ1-4 | TRBV7-2 | 12 | few | NA | CASSLEREKLFF | TGTGCCAGCAGCTTAGAACGCGAAAAACTGTTTTTT
TRBJ2-2 | TRBV11-3 | 14 | NA | NA | CASSVTSDTGELFF | TGTGCCAGCAGCGTGACTAGTGACACCGGGGAGCTGTTTTTT
TRBJ2-7 | TRBV19 | 12 | once | NA | CASSISPYEQYF | TGTGCCAGTAGTATCAGTCCGTACGAGCAGTACTTC
TRBJ2-7 | TRBV11-2 | 15 | NA | TRBD2 | CASSSSGSLGDEQYF | TGTGCCAGCAGCTCTAGCGGGAGCTTAGGGGACGAGCAGTACTTC
TRBJ2-2 | TRBV5-8 | 14 | few | NA | CARGGLQNTGELFF | TGTGCCAGGGGGGGACTCCAAAACACCGGGGAGCTGTTTTTT
TRBJ2-5 | TRBV9 | 15 | once | NA | CASSPLEGSYETQYF | TGTGCCAGCAGCCCCTTGGAGGGCAGCTATGAGACCCAGTACTTC
TRBJ1-6 | TRBV6-2/TRBV6-3 | 14 | NA | NA | CASSPGRANSPLHF | TGTGCCAGCAGCCCCGGACGGGCTAATTCACCCCTCCACTTT
TRBJ2-1 | TRBV5-6 | 16 | NA | TRBD2 | CASSPRLSGSWDEQFF | TGTGCCAGCAGCCCCCGGCTTAGCGGGTCATGGGATGAGCAGTTCTTC
TRBJ2-5 | TRBV7-7 | 16 | NA | TRBD1 | CASSLGQGSMVETQYF | TGTGCCAGCAGCTTAGGACAGGGTTCGATGGTGGAGACCCAGTACTTC
TRBJ2-3 | TRBV5-1 | 16 | NA | TRBD1 | CASSNPGQGASDTQYF | TGCGCCAGCAGCAATCCGGGACAGGGGGCCTCAGATACGCAGTATTTT
TRBJ1-1 | TRBV18 | 12 | NA | NA | CASSPLTFEAFF | TGTGCCAGCTCACCACTTACATTTGAAGCTTTCTTT
TRBJ1-5 | TRBV2 | 14 | NA | NA | CASSVGGGNQPQHF | TGTGCCAGCAGTGTAGGGGGAGGCAATCAGCCCCAGCATTTT
TRBJ2-3 | TRBV9 | 17 | NA | NA | CASSVVYTPQGTDTQYF | TGTGCCAGCAGCGTAGTTTACACTCCCCAGGGCACAGATACGCAGTATTTT
TRBJ1-2 | TRBV10-3 | 12 | NA | NA | CATAGSNYGYTF | TGTGCCACCGCCGGCTCTAACTATGGCTACACCTTC
TRBJ1-5 | TRBV19 | 16 | NA | NA | CASSIDRRRGNQPQHF | TGTGCCAGTAGTATAGATCGTAGACGGGGTAATCAGCCCCAGCATTTT
TRBJ2-5 | TRBV4-1 | 16 | NA | NA | CASSQDWGKEGETQYF | TGCGCCAGCAGCCAAGATTGGGGGAAGGAGGGGGAGACCCAGTACTTC
TRBJ2-1 | TRBV10-1 | 14 | NA | TRBD2 | CASKSSGSYNEQFF | TGCGCCAGCAAGTCTAGCGGGTCCTACAATGAGCAGTTCTTC
TRBJ2-7 | TRBV3-1/TRBV3-2 | 15 | NA | TRBD2 | CASSQVLAGLNEQYF | TGTGCCAGCAGCCAAGTACTAGCGGGACTAAACGAGCAGTACTTC
TRBJ2-7 | TRBV10-1 | 15 | NA | NA | CASSELAGNRYEQYF | TGCGCCAGCAGTGAGCTGGCAGGGAATCGCTACGAGCAGTACTTC
TRBJ2-1 | TRBV27 | 13 | NA | NA | CASSLSFRGEQFF | TGTGCCAGCAGTTTATCATTCCGCGGGGAGCAGTTCTTC
TRBJ1-2 | TRBV7-2 | 15 | NA | TRBD1 | CASSSGQGVYYGYTF | TGTGCCAGCAGCTCGGGACAGGGAGTGTACTATGGCTACACCTTC
TRBJ2-1 | TRBV4-1 | 13 | NA | NA | CASSQDRRGEQFF | TGCGCCAGCAGCCAAGACCGCCGCGGTGAGCAGTTCTTC
TRBJ1-5 | TRBV28 | 16 | NA | TRBD1 | CASSLAKTGGNQPQHF | TGTGCCAGCAGTTTGGCGAAGACAGGGGGAAACCAGCCCCAGCATTTT
TRBJ1-4 | TRBV18 | 11 | NA | NA | CASSPGEKLFF | TGTGCCAGCTCACCGGGGGAAAAACTGTTTTTT
TRBJ2-7 | TRBV3-1/TRBV3-2 | 13 | NA | NA | CASSQGGGYEQYF | TGTGCCAGCAGCCAGGGGGGTGGTTACGAGCAGTACTTC
TRBJ2-7 | TRBV6-2/TRBV6-3 | 13 | NA | TRBD1 | CASSRQGFDEQYF | TGTGCCAGCAGTAGACAGGGGTTCGACGAGCAGTACTTC
TRBJ1-4 | TRBV7-9 | 18 | NA | NA | CASSLAIILQDSNEKLFF | TGTGCCAGCAGCTTAGCTATTATCCTACAGGACTCTAATGAAAAACTGTTTTTT
TRBJ1-1 | TRBV6-2/TRBV6-3 | 16 | NA | NA | CASSPAIGGGNTEAFF | TGTGCCAGCAGCCCAGCCATCGGCGGAGGGAACACTGAAGCTTTCTTT
TRBJ1-2 | TRBV7-9 | 12 | NA | TRBD1 | CASSIQGSGYTF | TGTGCCAGCAGCATACAGGGGAGCGGCTACACCTTC
TRBJ1-5 | TRBV27 | 14 | NA | NA | CASSRTAINQPQHF | TGTGCCAGCAGTCGGACAGCGATTAATCAGCCCCAGCATTTT
TRBJ1-2 | TRBV11-2 | 13 | few | NA | CASSPDSNYGYTF | TGTGCCAGCAGCCCGGACAGTAACTATGGCTACACCTTC
TRBJ2-2 | TRBV27 | 14 | few | NA | CASSLSAGPGELFF | TGTGCCAGCAGTTTATCGGCAGGGCCCGGGGAGCTGTTTTTT
TRBJ1-2 | TRBV4-1 | 15 | once | TRBD1 | CASSQDDRVPYGYTF | TGCGCCAGCAGCCAAGATGACAGGGTGCCCTATGGCTACACCTTC
TRBJ2-1 | TRBV25-1 | 14 | NA | TRBD2 | CASSVASGNNEQFF | TGTGCCAGCAGTGTGGCTAGCGGGAACAATGAGCAGTTCTTC
TRBJ1-1 | TRBV4-2 | 15 | NA | NA | CASSQVGGIYTEAFF | TGTGCCAGCAGCCAAGTCGGGGGGATCTACACTGAAGCTTTCTTT
TRBJ2-5 | TRBV19 | 14 | NA | NA | CASSIGGSGETQYF | TGTGCCAGTAGTATTGGGGGAAGTGGAGAGACCCAGTACTTC
TRBJ1-2 | TRBV28 | 15 | NA | NA | CASSFRGRRPYGYTF | TGTGCCAGCAGTTTTCGGGGGCGGAGACCCTATGGCTACACCTTC
TRBJ1-4 | TRBV5-1 | 14 | NA | NA | CASSLTGTNEKLFF | TGCGCCAGCAGCTTGACAGGGACTAATGAAAAACTGTTTTTT
TRBJ1-4 | TRBV10-2 | 14 | NA | NA | CASSTDPGREKLFF | TGCGCCAGCTCGACGGATCCGGGGCGAGAAAAACTGTTTTTT
TRBJ1-4 | TRBV19 | 17 | NA | NA | CASSDSLRHHSAEKLFF | TGTGCCAGTAGTGACAGCTTACGCCACCACAGCGCAGAAAAACTGTTTTTT
TRBJ1-4 | TRBV5-4 | 15 | NA | NA | CASSLGGASNEKLFF | TGTGCCAGCAGCTTGGGGGGGGCAAGTAATGAAAAACTGTTTTTT